One TCR beta chain is described in this entry. Grouping used clinical history reported by participants in a survey and questionnaire. The study counted Cohort 3 donors as recovered given two negative PCRs, clearance, or symptom resolution. In the authors' workflow: The authors estimated nucleated cell counts from reference gene primer amplification. Assay: immunoSEQ multiplex PCR; the TCRdb copy retains only in-frame clones and omits some. That table furnishes V, J and clone size, whereas the DNA furnished D and trimming. The sample holds 400,000 to 500,000 clones, 70% to 90% seen once. The entry originates in a study of blood T cell repertoires in COVID-19. V trimming: 1 base; J trimming: 5 bases; junction bases outside the gene matches: 1. The CDR3 has 14 residues. The germline CDR1 and CDR2 sequences are SGHNT and YYREEE (reference sequence).

The sequenced sample consisted of PBMCs or T cells enriched from blood (not recorded which). The chain combines TRBV5-4 with TRBJ2-1; 9 bases fit TRBD2. The clonotype originates from a woman between 40 and 50 years old who had recovered from COVID-19. CDR3 sequence: CASSLPSGDNEQFF. The CDR3 DNA is TGTGCCAGCAGCTTGCCTAGCGGGGACAATGAGCAGTTCTTC.